The rows below give T cell receptor beta chains drawn from one sample of a study of blood T cell repertoires in COVID-19. TCRdb's table, derived via immunoSEQ multiplex PCR, lists solely in-frame clones and lacks some. The table lists 93,000 or so clones, approximately 89% of them singletons, with roughly a sixth in the top ten. Sequencing was done on a sample of peripheral blood. Every receptor here comes from a woman of 80 years or more in a cohort sampled during active COVID-19. The CDR3 runs from the conserved cysteine through the conserved F or W. A D gene is named only where the DNA matches it firmly.

TRBJ1-2	TRBV5-4	.	CASSLDFDYGYTF	TGTGCCAGCAGCTTGGACTTCGACTATGGCTACACCTTC
TRBJ2-7	TRBV6-5	.	CATQPRDSRPYEQYF	TGTGCCACCCAACCGCGGGACAGTCGACCCTACGAGCAGTACTTC
TRBJ2-2	TRBV11-2	TRBD2	CASSWGLTTGELFF	TGTGCCAGCAGCTGGGGACTAACCACCGGGGAGCTGTTTTTT
TRBJ2-5	TRBV5-1	.	CASSSTRGTGETQYF	TGCGCCAGCAGCTCAACCAGGGGGACTGGGGAGACCCAGTACTTC
TRBJ1-2	TRBV5-1	TRBD1	CASNPGQAYGYTF	TGCGCCAGCAACCCTGGACAGGCCTATGGCTACACCTTC
TRBJ2-1	TRBV24-1	TRBD1	CATSREGQGSNEQFF	TGTGCCACCAGTAGGGAGGGACAGGGGTCCAATGAGCAGTTCTTC
TRBJ1-2	TRBV23-1	TRBD1	CASIDRGFYGYTF	TGCGCCAGCATTGACAGGGGATTCTATGGCTACACCTTC
TRBJ1-4	TRBV5-5	TRBD1	CASSPGAGPGQGAQKLFF	TGTGCCAGCAGCCCGGGCGCTGGGCCTGGACAGGGGGCGCAAAAACTGTTTTTT
TRBJ2-5	TRBV3-1/TRBV3-2	TRBD2	CASSQGLAEETQYF	TGTGCCAGCAGCCAAGGGCTAGCGGAAGAGACCCAGTACTTC
TRBJ1-5	TRBV18	TRBD1	CASSRGTGGEKVSNQPQHF	TGTGCCAGCTCCCGAGGTACAGGGGGCGAGAAGGTTAGCAATCAGCCCCAGCATTTT
TRBJ2-7	TRBV2	TRBD2	CASQGTSGTVYEQYF	TGTGCCAGCCAAGGGACTAGCGGAACAGTCTACGAGCAGTACTTC
TRBJ1-5	TRBV11-3	.	CASISGGRRYPGGNQPQHF	TGTGCCAGCATCTCCGGGGGGCGGCGGTACCCCGGGGGCAATCAGCCCCAGCATTTT
TRBJ2-5	TRBV9	TRBD1	CASSEGQGREETQYF	TGTGCCAGCAGCGAAGGACAGGGAAGGGAAGAGACCCAGTACTTC
TRBJ1-6	TRBV5-4	TRBD1	CASSIGQGGSPLHF	TGTGCCAGCAGCATAGGACAGGGCGGTTCACCCCTCCACTTT
TRBJ1-1	TRBV10-3	.	CASTGNTEAFF	TGTGCCTCCACAGGGAACACTGAAGCTTTCTTT
TRBJ2-3	TRBV4-2	.	CASSPDYRSTDTQYF	TGTGCCAGCAGCCCGGACTACCGTAGCACAGATACGCAGTATTTT
TRBJ1-2	TRBV28	.	CASSLHTGNYGYTF	TGTGCCAGCAGTTTACATACAGGGAACTATGGCTACACCTTC
TRBJ1-3	TRBV19	.	CASSIGRGPGNTIYF	TGTGCCAGTAGTATTGGGCGGGGTCCTGGAAACACCATATATTTT
TRBJ2-1	TRBV2	TRBD2	CASSERSGRADNEQFF	TGTGCCAGCAGTGAAAGAAGCGGGAGGGCAGACAATGAGCAGTTCTTC